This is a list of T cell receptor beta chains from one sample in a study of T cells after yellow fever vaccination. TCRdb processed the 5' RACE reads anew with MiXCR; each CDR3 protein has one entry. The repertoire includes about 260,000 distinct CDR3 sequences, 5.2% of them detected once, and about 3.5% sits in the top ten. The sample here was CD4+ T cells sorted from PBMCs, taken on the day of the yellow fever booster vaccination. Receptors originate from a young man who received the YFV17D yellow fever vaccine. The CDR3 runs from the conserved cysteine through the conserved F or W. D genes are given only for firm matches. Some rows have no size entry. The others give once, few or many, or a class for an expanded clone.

CDR3aa: CASSLDRANTGELFF; CDR3nt: TGCGCCAGCAGCTTGGACAGGGCGAACACCGGGGAGCTGTTTTTT; j_gene: TRBJ2-2; d_gene: -; abundance: many; v_gene: TRBV5-1
CDR3aa: CASKVGGGSYNSPLHF; CDR3nt: TGTGCCAGCAAGGTGGGAGGTGGATCCTATAATTCACCCCTCCACTTT; j_gene: TRBJ1-6; d_gene: -; abundance: few; v_gene: TRBV28
CDR3aa: CSGLPGGPKETQYF; CDR3nt: TGCAGTGGGTTGCCGGGGGGGCCTAAAGAGACCCAGTACTTC; j_gene: TRBJ2-5; d_gene: TRBD2; abundance: few; v_gene: TRBV20-1
CDR3aa: CATSVTRDTQYF; CDR3nt: TGTGCCACCAGTGTTACGAGGGATACGCAGTATTTT; j_gene: TRBJ2-3; d_gene: -; abundance: few; v_gene: TRBV24-1
CDR3aa: CASSLASGTGYNEQFF; CDR3nt: TGTGCCAGCAGTTTAGCATCCGGGACAGGATATAATGAGCAGTTCTTC; j_gene: TRBJ2-1; d_gene: TRBD1; abundance: -; v_gene: TRBV12-3/TRBV12-4
CDR3aa: CASSERLAVHEQFF; CDR3nt: TGTGCCAGTAGTGAAAGACTAGCGGTCCATGAGCAGTTCTTC; j_gene: TRBJ2-1; d_gene: TRBD2; abundance: few; v_gene: TRBV19
CDR3aa: CASSLFRGNEQFF; CDR3nt: TGTGCCAGCAGTTTGTTTCGCGGCAATGAGCAGTTCTTC; j_gene: TRBJ2-1; d_gene: -; abundance: many; v_gene: TRBV12-3/TRBV12-4
CDR3aa: CASSDERGDTQYF; CDR3nt: TGTGCCAGCAGTGACGAGCGGGGGGATACGCAGTATTTT; j_gene: TRBJ2-3; d_gene: TRBD2; abundance: -; v_gene: TRBV2
CDR3aa: CASSRAGGRTYEQYF; CDR3nt: TGTGCCAGCTCCAGGGCGGGGGGGAGAACCTACGAGCAGTACTTC; j_gene: TRBJ2-7; d_gene: TRBD2; abundance: -; v_gene: TRBV7-3
CDR3aa: CATSRDQYGYTF; CDR3nt: TGTGCCACCAGCAGAGATCAATATGGCTACACCTTC; j_gene: TRBJ1-2; d_gene: -; abundance: many; v_gene: TRBV15
CDR3aa: CSARQGARTDTQYF; CDR3nt: TGCAGTGCTAGGCAGGGGGCGCGAACAGATACGCAGTATTTT; j_gene: TRBJ2-3; d_gene: TRBD1; abundance: -; v_gene: TRBV20-1
CDR3aa: CASSLRQNSPLHF; CDR3nt: TGTGCCAGCAGCCTCCGACAGAATTCACCCCTCCACTTT; j_gene: TRBJ1-6; d_gene: -; abundance: -; v_gene: TRBV7-3
CDR3aa: CASSSEQGGNSPLHF; CDR3nt: TGTGCCAGCAGCTCGGAACAGGGTGGTAATTCACCCCTCCACTTT; j_gene: TRBJ1-6; d_gene: -; abundance: -; v_gene: TRBV5-4
CDR3aa: CASSPPPGSRLGRTQYF; CDR3nt: TGTGCCAGCAGTCCTCCTCCCGGGTCGAGACTCGGGAGGACCCAGTACTTC; j_gene: TRBJ2-5; d_gene: -; abundance: -; v_gene: TRBV12-3/TRBV12-4
CDR3aa: CASRPVGRANTGELFF; CDR3nt: TGTGCCAGCAGACCGGTGGGTCGGGCGAACACCGGGGAGCTGTTTTTT; j_gene: TRBJ2-2; d_gene: -; abundance: few; v_gene: TRBV6-2/TRBV6-3
CDR3aa: CASSGTTGGPNEKLFF; CDR3nt: TGTGCCAGCAGCGGAACTACAGGGGGCCCTAATGAAAAACTGTTTTTT; j_gene: TRBJ1-4; d_gene: TRBD1; abundance: many; v_gene: TRBV5-6
CDR3aa: CSAASGGMNTEAFF; CDR3nt: TGCAGTGCCGCCTCCGGCGGTATGAACACTGAAGCTTTCTTT; j_gene: TRBJ1-1; d_gene: -; abundance: few; v_gene: TRBV20-1
CDR3aa: CASSYVGAGELFF; CDR3nt: TGTGCCAGCAGTTACGTGGGGGCCGGGGAGCTGTTTTTT; j_gene: TRBJ2-2; d_gene: -; abundance: many; v_gene: TRBV6-5
CDR3aa: CANSSLYGYTF; CDR3nt: TGTGCCAACAGCTCATTATATGGCTACACCTTC; j_gene: TRBJ1-2; d_gene: -; abundance: -; v_gene: TRBV25-1
CDR3aa: CASTPIHQQGPGTQYF; CDR3nt: TGTGCCAGCACCCCCATCCACCAACAGGGGCCCGGGACCCAGTACTTC; j_gene: TRBJ2-5; d_gene: TRBD1; abundance: many; v_gene: TRBV27
CDR3aa: CASSPIAGRPDTQYF; CDR3nt: TGTGCCAGCAGCCCGATAGCGGGCCGTCCAGATACGCAGTATTTT; j_gene: TRBJ2-3; d_gene: TRBD2; abundance: -; v_gene: TRBV5-6
CDR3aa: CASSLTPEAGGALHF; CDR3nt: TGTGCCAGCAGCTTAACCCCCGAGGCCGGAGGGGCCCTCCACTTT; j_gene: TRBJ1-6; d_gene: -; abundance: few; v_gene: TRBV7-2
CDR3aa: CAKKGANQPQHF; CDR3nt: TGTGCTAAGAAAGGGGCCAATCAGCCCCAGCATTTT; j_gene: TRBJ1-5; d_gene: -; abundance: -; v_gene: TRBV5-2
CDR3aa: CASSLVLTGRIWELFF; CDR3nt: TGTGCCAGCAGCTTAGTCCTAACAGGGAGGATTTGGGAGCTGTTTTTT; j_gene: TRBJ2-2; d_gene: -; abundance: -; v_gene: TRBV7-8
CDR3aa: CASSLARGVEKLFF; CDR3nt: TGTGCCAGCAGCTTAGCCAGGGGAGTCGAAAAACTGTTTTTT; j_gene: TRBJ1-4; d_gene: -; abundance: few; v_gene: TRBV7-2
CDR3aa: CATRQGPMETQYF; CDR3nt: TGTGCCACACGACAGGGACCGATGGAGACCCAGTACTTC; j_gene: TRBJ2-5; d_gene: TRBD1; abundance: few; v_gene: TRBV12-3/TRBV12-4
CDR3aa: CASSLAGASGGPQYF; CDR3nt: TGTGCCAGCAGCTTAGCGGGGGCTAGCGGGGGCCCGCAGTATTTT; j_gene: TRBJ2-3; d_gene: TRBD2; abundance: many; v_gene: TRBV7-2